The source of this T cell receptor (beta chain) is a study of molecular identifiers for immune sequencing clone quantification. General observations from the study: Molecules of identical TCR sharing a barcode could underestimate highly expanded clone sizes. Clones with over 20 RNA copies captured over 98% of effector molecules but under 1% of naive ones.

Turning to this clonotype: Antigen unknown. Relative to the germline gene, one junction end is altered; a read error may explain this.

The authors sorted naive CD8 T cells as CD8+CD4-CCR7+CD45RA+. Germline assignment: CDR1 MNHEY and CDR2 SMNVEV (reference sequence). This CDR3 is built from 16 residues. TCRdb itself ran the PCR reads through MiXCR, one entry per CDR3 protein. This sample has 490,000 or so distinct CDR3 sequences; roughly a fifth occur once, and the top ten carry approximately 0.84%. The sequencing input was naive CD8+ T cells from blood, with Jurkat cell RNA spiked in. Subset noted: FACS-sorted CD8+CD4-CCR7+CD45RA+ naive T cells. The sequence was collected from a human donor in good health. Some libraries in this study had Jurkat cell RNA spiked in. The gene calls are TRBV27 and TRBJ2-7; weak D call: TRBD1 (6 bases). In DNA, the CDR3 is TGTGCCGGCAGTTCCAAGTTGGGGGCGAAGACCTACGAGCAGTACTTC. It specifies CAGSSKLGAKTYEQYF.